This record covers a single T cell receptor (beta chain). The sample is drawn from a study of cytomegalovirus exposure and HLA in healthy donors. With 60 Vbeta and 13 Jbeta primers, the PCR was carried out. This table comes from immunoSEQ multiplex PCR, and its TCRdb copy is limited to in-frame clones, with some not included. The sample yields 150,000 or so clones, 65% to 85% seen once. Germline V gene lookup returns CDR1 LGHNA and CDR2 YSLEER. The V and J ends lost 0 bases and 3 bases, in that order; junction bases with no gene match: 14. There are 20 residues in the CDR3. Sequencing input: PBMCs. The V and J genes are TRBV4-3 and TRBJ2-1; TRBD2 matches 10 bases. The sequence derives from a male donor in good health and CMV-seropositive. This CDR3 reads CASSQDPTSGKLTDYNEQFF. The CDR3 nucleotides are TGCGCCAGCAGCCAAGATCCCACTAGCGGGAAGCTGACAGACTACAATGAGCAGTTCTTC.